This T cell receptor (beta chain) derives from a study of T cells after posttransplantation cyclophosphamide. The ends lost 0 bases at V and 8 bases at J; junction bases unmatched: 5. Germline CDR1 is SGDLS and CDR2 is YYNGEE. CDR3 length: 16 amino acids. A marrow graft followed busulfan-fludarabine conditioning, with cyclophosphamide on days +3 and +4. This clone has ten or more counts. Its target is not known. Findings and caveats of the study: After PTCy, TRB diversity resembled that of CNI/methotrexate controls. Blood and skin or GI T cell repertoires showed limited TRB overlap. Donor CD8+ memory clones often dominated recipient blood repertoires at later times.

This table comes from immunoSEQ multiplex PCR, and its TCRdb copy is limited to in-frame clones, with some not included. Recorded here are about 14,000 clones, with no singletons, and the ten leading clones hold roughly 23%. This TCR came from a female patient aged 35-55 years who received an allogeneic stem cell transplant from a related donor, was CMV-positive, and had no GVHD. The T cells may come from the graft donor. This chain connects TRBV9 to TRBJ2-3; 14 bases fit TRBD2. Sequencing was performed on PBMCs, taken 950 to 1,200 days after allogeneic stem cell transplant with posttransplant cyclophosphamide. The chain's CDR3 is CASSVGLAGGPTTQYF. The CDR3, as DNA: TGTGCCAGCAGCGTAGGACTAGCGGGGGGGCCGACTACGCAGTATTTT.